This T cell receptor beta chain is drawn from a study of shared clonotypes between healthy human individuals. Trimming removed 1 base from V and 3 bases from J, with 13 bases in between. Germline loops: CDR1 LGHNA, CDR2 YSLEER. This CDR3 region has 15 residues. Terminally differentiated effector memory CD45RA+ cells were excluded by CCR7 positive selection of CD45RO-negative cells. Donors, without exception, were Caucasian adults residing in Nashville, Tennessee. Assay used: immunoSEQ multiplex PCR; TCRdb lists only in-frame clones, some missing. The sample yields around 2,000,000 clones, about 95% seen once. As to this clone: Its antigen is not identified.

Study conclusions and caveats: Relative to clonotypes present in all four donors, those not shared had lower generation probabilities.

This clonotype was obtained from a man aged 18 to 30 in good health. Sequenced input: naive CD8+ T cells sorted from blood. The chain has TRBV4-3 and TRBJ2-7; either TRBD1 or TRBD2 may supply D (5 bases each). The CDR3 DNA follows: TGCGCCAGCAGCCAAGGTGCCGGGACGAACTACGAGCAGTACTTC. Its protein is CASSQGAGTNYEQYF.